This T cell receptor beta chain appears in the sequencing data of a study of metastatic and nonmetastatic thyroid tumors. In the study overall: A comparison of repertoires was made across blood and tumor or nodule tissue from malignant and benign thyroid patients. Whole-study findings and limits: Within blood and tumor, benign nodules reportedly had significantly lower TCR beta diversity than malignant thyroid tumors did.

This CDR3 region has 12 residues. V dropped 8 bases and J dropped 5 bases, with 12 bases sitting between them. Per germline, CDR1 LGHDT and CDR2 YNNKEL (reference sequence). How the authors handled the data: Differences in CDR3 between clinicopathological groups were drawn on to build a classifier intended to discriminate distant-metastatic papillary thyroid cancer patients. TCRdb recomputed clones from the PCR reads via MiXCR. TCRdb's processing, not the authors' own work, is the source of the V and J calls. The table records more than 70,000 clones, roughly 8.6% of them present only once. This clone was detected ten times or more. The antigen remains undetermined. Ahead of thyroid surgery, no patient had received treatment of any kind.

Sequencing was done on a sample of blood. The receptor was derived from a female donor with papillary thyroid cancer or a benign thyroid nodule (not recorded which). Some clones in this sample may be carry-over from other donors' samples. V and J are TRBV3-1 and TRBJ2-5; D unclear. CDR3 in DNA: TGTGCCAGCGGAGAATTACGGGAGACCCAGTACTTC. Translating gives CASGELRETQYF.